This TCR beta chain was recovered during a study of OX40 agonist ivuxolimab in advanced cancers. Note on this clone: Its antigen remains unknown.

The table came from immunoSEQ multiplex PCR; TCRdb's copy has only in-frame clones and leaves some out. The sample holds fewer than 25,000 clones, 83% seen once. Study-wide points: It was not determined which antigens were specifically recognized by the peripheral T cells that had undergone clonal expansion. Both blood CD4+ and CD8+ T cells showed clonal growth by week 6 at 0.1 to 3.0 mg/kg.

The CDR3 is made up of 13 amino acids. Germline CDR1 and CDR2: MNHEY and SMNVEV (reference sequence). V lost 6 bases and J lost 0, with 6 bases in between. The sequence was obtained from an adult with an advanced solid tumor such as melanoma, head and neck, liver or kidney cancer. The chain carries TRBV27 and TRBJ1-5; D call uncertain. The sample was CD4+ or CD8+ T cells sorted from blood, taken in a trial of the OX40 agonist ivuxolimab. In DNA, the CDR3 is TGTGCCAGCAGCTATGATAGCAATCAGCCCCAGCATTTT. This gives the protein CASSYDSNQPQHF.